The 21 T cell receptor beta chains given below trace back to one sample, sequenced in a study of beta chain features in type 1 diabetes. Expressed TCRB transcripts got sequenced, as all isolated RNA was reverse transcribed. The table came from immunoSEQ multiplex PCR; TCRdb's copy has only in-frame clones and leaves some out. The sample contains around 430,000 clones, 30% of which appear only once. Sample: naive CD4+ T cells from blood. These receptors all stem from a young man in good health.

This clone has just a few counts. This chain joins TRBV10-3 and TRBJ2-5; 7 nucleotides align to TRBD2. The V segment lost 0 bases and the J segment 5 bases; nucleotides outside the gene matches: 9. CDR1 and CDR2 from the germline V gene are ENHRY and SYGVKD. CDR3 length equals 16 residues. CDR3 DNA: TGTGCCATCAGTGAGTCGCTAGCGGCCAACGAGGAGACCCAGTACTTC. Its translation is CAISESLAANEETQYF.

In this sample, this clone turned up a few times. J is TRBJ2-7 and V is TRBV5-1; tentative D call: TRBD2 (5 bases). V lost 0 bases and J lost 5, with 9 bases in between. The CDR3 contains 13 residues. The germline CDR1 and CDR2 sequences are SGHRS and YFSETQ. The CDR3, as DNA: TGCGCCAGCAGCTTGGACGGGAACCACGAGCAGTACTTC. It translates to CASSLDGNHEQYF.

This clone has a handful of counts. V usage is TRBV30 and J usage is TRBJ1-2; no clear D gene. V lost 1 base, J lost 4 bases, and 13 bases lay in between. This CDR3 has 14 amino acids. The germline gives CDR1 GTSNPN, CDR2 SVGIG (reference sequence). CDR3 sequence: CAWSAPGFGYGYTF. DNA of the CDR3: TGTGCCTGGAGTGCCCCGGGTTTCGGCTATGGCTACACCTTC.

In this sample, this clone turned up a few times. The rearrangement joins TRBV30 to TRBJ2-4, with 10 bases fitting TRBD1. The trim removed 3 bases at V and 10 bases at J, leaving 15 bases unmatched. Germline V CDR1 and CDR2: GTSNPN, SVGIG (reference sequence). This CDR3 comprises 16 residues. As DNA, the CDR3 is TGTGCCTGGAGGACAGGGGGCGAGAACTGGGCAAGAATTCAGTACTTC. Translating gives CAWRTGGENWARIQYF.

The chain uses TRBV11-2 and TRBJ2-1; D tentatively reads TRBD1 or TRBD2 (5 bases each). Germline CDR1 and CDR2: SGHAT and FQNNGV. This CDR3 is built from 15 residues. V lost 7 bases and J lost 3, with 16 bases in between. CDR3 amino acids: CASTDPGRLYNEQFF. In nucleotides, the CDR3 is TGTGCCAGCACCGATCCGGGACGGCTCTACAATGAGCAGTTCTTC.

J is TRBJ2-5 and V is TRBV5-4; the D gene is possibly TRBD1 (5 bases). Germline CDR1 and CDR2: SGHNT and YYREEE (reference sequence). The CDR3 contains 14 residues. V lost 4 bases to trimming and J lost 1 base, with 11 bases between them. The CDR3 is CASSKTASQETQYF. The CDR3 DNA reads TGTGCCAGCAGCAAGACAGCGAGCCAAGAGACCCAGTACTTC.

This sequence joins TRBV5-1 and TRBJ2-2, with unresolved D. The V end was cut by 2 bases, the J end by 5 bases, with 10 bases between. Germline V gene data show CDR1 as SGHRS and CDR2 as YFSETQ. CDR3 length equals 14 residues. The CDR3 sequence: CASSFRDPTGELFF. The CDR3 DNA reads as TGCGCCAGCAGCTTCCGTGACCCAACCGGGGAGCTGTTTTTT.

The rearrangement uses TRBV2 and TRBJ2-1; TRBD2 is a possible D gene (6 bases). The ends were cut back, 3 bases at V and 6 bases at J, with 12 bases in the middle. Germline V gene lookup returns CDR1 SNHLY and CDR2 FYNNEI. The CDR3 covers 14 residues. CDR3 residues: CASSDGRGGNEQFF. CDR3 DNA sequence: TGTGCCAGCAGTGACGGGCGGGGAGGCAATGAGCAGTTCTTC.

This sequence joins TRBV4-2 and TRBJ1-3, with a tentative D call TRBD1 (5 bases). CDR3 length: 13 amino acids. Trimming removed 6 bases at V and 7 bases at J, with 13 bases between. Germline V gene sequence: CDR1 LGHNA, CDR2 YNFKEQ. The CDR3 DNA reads TGTGCCAGCAGGTTGGCAGGGACCAACACCATATATTTT. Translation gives CASRLAGTNTIYF.

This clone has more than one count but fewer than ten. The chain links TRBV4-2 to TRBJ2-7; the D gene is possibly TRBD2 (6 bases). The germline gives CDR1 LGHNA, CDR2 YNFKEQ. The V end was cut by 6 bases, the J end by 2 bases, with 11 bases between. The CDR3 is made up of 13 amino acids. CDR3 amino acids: CASSRDFPYEQYF. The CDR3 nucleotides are TGTGCCAGCAGTCGGGACTTTCCCTACGAGCAGTACTTC.

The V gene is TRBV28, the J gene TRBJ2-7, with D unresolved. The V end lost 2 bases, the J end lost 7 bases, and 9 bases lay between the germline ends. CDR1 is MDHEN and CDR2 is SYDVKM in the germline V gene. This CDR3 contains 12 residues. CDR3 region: CASSLQSGEQYF. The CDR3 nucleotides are TGTGCCAGCAGTTTACAGTCTGGAGAGCAGTACTTC.

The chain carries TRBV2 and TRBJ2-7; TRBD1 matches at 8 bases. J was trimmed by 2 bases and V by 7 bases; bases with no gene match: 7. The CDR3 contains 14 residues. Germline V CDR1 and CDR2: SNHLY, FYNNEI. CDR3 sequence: CASKIRDRTYEQYF. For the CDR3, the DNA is TGTGCCAGCAAAATCCGGGACAGGACCTACGAGCAGTACTTC.

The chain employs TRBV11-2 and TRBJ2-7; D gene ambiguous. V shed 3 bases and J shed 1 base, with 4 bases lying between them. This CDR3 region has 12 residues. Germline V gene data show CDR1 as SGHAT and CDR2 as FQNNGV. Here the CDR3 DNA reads TGTGCCAGCAGCTTTAGTTCCTACGAGCAGTACTTC. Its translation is CASSFSSYEQYF.

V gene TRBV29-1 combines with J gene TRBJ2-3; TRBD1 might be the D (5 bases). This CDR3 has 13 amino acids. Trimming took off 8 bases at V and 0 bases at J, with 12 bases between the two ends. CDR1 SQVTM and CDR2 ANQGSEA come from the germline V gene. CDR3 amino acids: CSHRRASTDTQYF. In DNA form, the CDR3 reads TGCAGCCATCGCAGGGCAAGCACAGATACGCAGTATTTT.

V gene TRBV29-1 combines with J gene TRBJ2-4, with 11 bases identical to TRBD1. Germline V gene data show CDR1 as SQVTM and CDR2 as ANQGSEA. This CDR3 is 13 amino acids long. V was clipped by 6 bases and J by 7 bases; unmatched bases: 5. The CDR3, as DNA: TGCAGCGTGAGGACAGGGGGCAAGAACATTCAGTACTTC. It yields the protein CSVRTGGKNIQYF.

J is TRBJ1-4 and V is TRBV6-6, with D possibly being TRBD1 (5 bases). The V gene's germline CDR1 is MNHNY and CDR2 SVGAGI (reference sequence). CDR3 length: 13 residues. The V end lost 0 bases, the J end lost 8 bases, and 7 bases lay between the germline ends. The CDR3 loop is CASSYSTEEKLFF. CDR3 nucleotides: TGTGCCAGCAGTTACTCGACAGAGGAAAAACTGTTTTTT.

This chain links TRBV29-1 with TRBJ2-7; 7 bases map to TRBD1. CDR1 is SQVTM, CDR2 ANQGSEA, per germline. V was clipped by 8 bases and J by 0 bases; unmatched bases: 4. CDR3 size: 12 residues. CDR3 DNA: TGCAGCACAAGACAGGGCTCCTACGAGCAGTACTTC. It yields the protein CSTRQGSYEQYF.

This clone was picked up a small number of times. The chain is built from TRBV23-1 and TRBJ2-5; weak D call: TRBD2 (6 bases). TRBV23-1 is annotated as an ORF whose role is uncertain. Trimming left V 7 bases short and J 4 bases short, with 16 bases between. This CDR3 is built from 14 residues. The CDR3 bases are TGCGCCAGCACCCTTCCCGGGGGACTAGAGACCCAGTACTTC. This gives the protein CASTLPGGLETQYF.

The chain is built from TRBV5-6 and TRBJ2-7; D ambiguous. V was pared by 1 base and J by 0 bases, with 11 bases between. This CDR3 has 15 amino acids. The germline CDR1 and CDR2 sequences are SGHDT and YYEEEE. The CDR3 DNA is TGTGCCAGCAGCTTGTTTAGGATTAGCTCCTACGAGCAGTACTTC. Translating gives CASSLFRISSYEQYF.

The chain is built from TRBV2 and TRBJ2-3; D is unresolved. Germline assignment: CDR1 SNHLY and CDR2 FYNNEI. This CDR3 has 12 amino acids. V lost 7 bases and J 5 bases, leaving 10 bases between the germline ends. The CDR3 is CASKGWKDTQYF. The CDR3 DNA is TGTGCCAGCAAGGGCTGGAAAGATACGCAGTATTTT.

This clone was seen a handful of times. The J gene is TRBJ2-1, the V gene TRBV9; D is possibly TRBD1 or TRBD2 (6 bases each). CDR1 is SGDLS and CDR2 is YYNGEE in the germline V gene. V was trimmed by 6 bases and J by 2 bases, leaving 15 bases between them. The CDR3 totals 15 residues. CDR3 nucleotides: TGTGCCAGCACCCGGGGGACACCGACCTACAATGAGCAGTTCTTC. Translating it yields CASTRGTPTYNEQFF.